This TCR beta chain was identified in a study of regulatory T cells in long-lasting Graves disease. The wider study: A definition of persistent Graves' disease required over 5 years of antithyroid drugs plus positive TSH receptor antibodies.

Study outcomes and limitations: Persistent disease was associated with favored TRBV28 usage and with favored use of TRBJ1-2 and TRBJ2-5.

Time point of the sample: persistent/refractory GD, antithyroid drugs over 5 years with positive TRAb. Scientists built the TCR library using RNA that was extracted from PBMCs. Arm-PCR of CDR3 regions with iRepertoire HTBI primers generated TCR beta libraries. TCRdb itself ran the multiplex PCR reads through MiXCR, one entry per CDR3 protein. This sample has about half a million distinct CDR3 sequences, with less than 25% found just once. Turning to this clonotype: The antigen is unknown.

Deletions cut 3 bases from V and 7 bases from J, with 12 bases between. Germline V gives CDR1 LNHDA, CDR2 SQIVND (reference sequence). The CDR3 spans 13 residues. The sequence was collected from a female donor with Graves disease. Here the sequenced sample was peripheral blood mononuclear cells (PBMCs), taken when the disease was refractory, from a patient treated with antithyroid drugs. The chain links TRBV19 to TRBJ1-2; D gene uncertain. The CDR3 spells CASSISPRSGYTF. The CDR3 bases are TGTGCCAGTAGTATCAGCCCCCGAAGTGGCTACACCTTC.